This TCR beta chain appears in the sequencing data of a study of T cells after yellow fever vaccination. TCRdb reanalysed the 5' RACE reads using MiXCR and keeps one entry per CDR3 protein. The table includes about 320,000 distinct CDR3 sequences, 3.5% to 4.5% detected once. The clonotype originates from a man younger than 35 who received the YFV17D yellow fever vaccine. This specimen consisted of PBMCs, obtained 15 days after the yellow fever booster vaccination.

The CDR3 loop is CASSLSSRGGVYNEQFF. CDR3 in DNA: TGTGCCAGCAGCTTGTCCTCGCGGGGGGGCGTATACAATGAGCAGTTCTTC. The chain is built from TRBV5-6 and TRBJ2-1, with TRBD2 identical over 9 bases. CDR1 is SGHDT and CDR2 is YYEEEE in the germline V gene. The CDR3 loop spans 17 amino acids. With 1 base clipped from V and 4 bases from J, the junction kept 9 bases outside the gene matches.